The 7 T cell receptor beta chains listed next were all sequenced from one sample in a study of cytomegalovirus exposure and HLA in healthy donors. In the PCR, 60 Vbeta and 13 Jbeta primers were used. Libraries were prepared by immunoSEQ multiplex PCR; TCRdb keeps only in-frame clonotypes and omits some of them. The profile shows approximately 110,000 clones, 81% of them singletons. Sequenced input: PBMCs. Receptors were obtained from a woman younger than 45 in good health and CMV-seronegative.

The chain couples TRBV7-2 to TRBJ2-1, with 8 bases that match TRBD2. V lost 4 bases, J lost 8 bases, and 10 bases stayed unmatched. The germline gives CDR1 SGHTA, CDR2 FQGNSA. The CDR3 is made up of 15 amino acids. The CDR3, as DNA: TGTGCCAGCAGCTCAATAGCGGGAAGGTACGATGAGCAGTTCTTC. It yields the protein CASSSIAGRYDEQFF. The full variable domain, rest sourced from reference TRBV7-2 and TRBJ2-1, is GAGVSQSPSNKVTEKGKDVELRCDPISGHTALYWYRQSLGQGLEFLIYFQGNSAPDKSGLPSDRFSAERTGGSVSTLTIQRTQQEDSAVYLCASSSIAGRYDEQFFGPGTRLTVL.

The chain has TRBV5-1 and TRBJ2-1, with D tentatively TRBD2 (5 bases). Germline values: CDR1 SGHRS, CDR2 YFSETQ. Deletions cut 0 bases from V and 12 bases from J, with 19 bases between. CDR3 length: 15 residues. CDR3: CASSLAGGSIQWQFF. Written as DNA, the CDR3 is TGCGCCAGCAGCTTGGCCGGTGGGAGTATCCAATGGCAGTTCTTC.

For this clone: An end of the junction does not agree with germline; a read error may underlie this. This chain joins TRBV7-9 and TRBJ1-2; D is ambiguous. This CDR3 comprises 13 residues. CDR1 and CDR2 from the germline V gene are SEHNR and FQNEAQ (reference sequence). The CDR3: CSSSLTGPGGYTF. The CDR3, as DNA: TGTTCCAGCAGCTTAACCGGTCCAGGAGGCTACACCTTC.

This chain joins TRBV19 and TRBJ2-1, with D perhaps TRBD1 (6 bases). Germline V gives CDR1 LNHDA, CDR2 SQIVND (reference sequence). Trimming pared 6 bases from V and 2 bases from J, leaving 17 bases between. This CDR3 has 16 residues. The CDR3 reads CASRSGTLAPYNEQFF. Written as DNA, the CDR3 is TGTGCCAGTAGATCCGGGACACTCGCTCCCTACAATGAGCAGTTCTTC.

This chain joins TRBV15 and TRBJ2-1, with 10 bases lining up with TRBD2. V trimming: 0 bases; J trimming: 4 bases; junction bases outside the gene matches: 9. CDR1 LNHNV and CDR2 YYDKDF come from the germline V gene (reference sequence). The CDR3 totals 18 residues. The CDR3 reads CATSRDWSRTSGYNEQFF. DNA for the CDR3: TGTGCCACCAGCAGAGATTGGAGTAGGACTAGCGGTTACAATGAGCAGTTCTTC.

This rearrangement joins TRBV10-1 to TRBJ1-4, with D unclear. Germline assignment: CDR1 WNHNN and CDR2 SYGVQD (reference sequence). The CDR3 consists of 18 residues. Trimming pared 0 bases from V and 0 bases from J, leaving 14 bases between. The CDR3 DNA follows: TGCGCCAGCAGTGAGTCTGACGGAATGACTGCAACTAATGAAAAACTGTTTTTT. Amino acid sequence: CASSESDGMTATNEKLFF.

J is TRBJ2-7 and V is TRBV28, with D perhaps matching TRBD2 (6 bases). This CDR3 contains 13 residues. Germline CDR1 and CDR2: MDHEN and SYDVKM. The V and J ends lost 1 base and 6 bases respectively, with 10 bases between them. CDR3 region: CASSLFGGSEQYF. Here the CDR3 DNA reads TGTGCCAGCAGTTTATTCGGAGGGAGCGAGCAGTACTTC.